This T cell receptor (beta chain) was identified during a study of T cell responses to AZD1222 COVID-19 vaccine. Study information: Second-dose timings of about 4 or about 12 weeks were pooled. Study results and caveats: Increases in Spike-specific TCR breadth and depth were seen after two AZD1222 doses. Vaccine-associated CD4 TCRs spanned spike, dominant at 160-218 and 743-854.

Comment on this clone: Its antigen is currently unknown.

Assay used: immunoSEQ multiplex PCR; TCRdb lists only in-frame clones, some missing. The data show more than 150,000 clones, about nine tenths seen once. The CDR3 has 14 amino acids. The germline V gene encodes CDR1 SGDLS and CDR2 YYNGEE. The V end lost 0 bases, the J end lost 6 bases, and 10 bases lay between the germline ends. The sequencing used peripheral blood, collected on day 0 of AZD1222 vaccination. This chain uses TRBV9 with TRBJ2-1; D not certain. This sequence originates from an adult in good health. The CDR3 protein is CASSVASRINEQFF. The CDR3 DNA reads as TGTGCCAGCAGCGTAGCATCCAGAATCAATGAGCAGTTCTTC.